Below, 26 T cell receptor beta chains from the same sample are listed, as sequenced in a study of blood T cells in healthy people across ages (dated by TCRdb to about 2015). The method was 5' RACE. The instrument was an Illumina HiSeq 2500. A second roughly 7 to 11 cycle PCR used a sample-barcoded 5' primer and a J-beta primer mix. Using fastp trimming at Q25 and MiXCR clonotype assembly, TCRdb reanalyzed the public sequencing data and kept in-frame beta chains. All rows with the same CDR3 protein become a single entry with the most common DNA and genes. For this sample there are some 1.5 million distinct CDR3 sequences; under 30% appear just once. The ten most abundant clones make up 6.5% to 8.5% of the sample. The sequenced sample consisted of blood. The receptors were gathered from a woman aged 25 to 45 in good health.

This clonotype was seen more than once but under ten times. The V gene is TRBV5-1, the J gene TRBJ2-3; 13 bases fit TRBD2. This CDR3 comprises 16 residues. Germline CDR1 and CDR2: SGHRS and YFSETQ. Unmatched junction bases numbered 6, after V lost 4 bases and J lost 4 bases. The CDR3 loop is CASSGTTSGGPDTQYF. As DNA, the CDR3 is TGCGCCAGCAGCGGTACGACTAGCGGGGGGCCAGATACGCAGTATTTT.

This clonotype has ten or more counts. The CDR3 DNA sequence: TGTGCCAGCAGCCCCGCCCTAGCGAACTCCTACAATGAGCAGTTCTTC. Its protein product is CASSPALANSYNEQFF. This chain links TRBV5-6 with TRBJ2-1; D might be TRBD2 (6 bases). The germline V gene encodes CDR1 SGHDT and CDR2 YYEEEE. Trimming stripped 4 bases from V and 0 bases from J, with 14 bases between. This CDR3 is 16 amino acids long.

This clonotype was detected a few times. Possible read error: a much larger clone is one base away. This chain connects TRBV28 to TRBJ2-6, with TRBD1 as a possible D gene (5 bases). CDR3 length: 13 amino acids. CDR1 and CDR2 from the germline V gene are MDHEN and SYDVKM. DNA of the CDR3: TGTGCCAGCAGGGTCTCTGGGGCCAACGTCCGGACTTTC. Translation: CASRVSGANVRTF.

This clonotype appeared a few times. The gene calls are TRBV5-6 and TRBJ1-1; no clear D gene. Trimming took off 1 base at V and 1 base at J, with 8 bases between the two ends. CDR1 is SGHDT and CDR2 is YYEEEE in the germline V gene. The CDR3 has 14 amino acids. The CDR3 loop reads CASSLYDRNTEAFF. CDR3 coding DNA: TGTGCCAGCAGCTTGTATGACCGGAACACTGAAGCTTTCTTT.

The J gene is TRBJ2-3, the V gene TRBV2, with no clear D. Germline CDR1 and CDR2: SNHLY and FYNNEI. Trimming took 1 base from V and 2 from J, leaving 7 bases between them. This CDR3 has 14 residues. DNA for the CDR3: TGTGCCAGCAGTGAAGGAAGCTTCACAGATACGCAGTATTTT. Amino acid sequence: CASSEGSFTDTQYF.

The V call is TRBV20-1, the J call TRBJ2-1; a possible D gene is TRBD2 (5 bases). CDR1 and CDR2 from the germline V gene are DFQATT and SNEGSKA (reference sequence). The CDR3 has 18 amino acids. V was cut by 6 bases and J by 0 bases, with 24 bases left in between. This chain's CDR3 is CSATNPLDLGSSYNEQFF. CDR3 nucleotide sequence: TGCAGTGCGACTAACCCCCTAGACTTGGGGAGCTCCTACAATGAGCAGTTCTTC.

The chain couples TRBV29-1 to TRBJ2-1, with a tentative D call TRBD1 (6 bases). The CDR3 is 14 amino acids. CDR1 SQVTM and CDR2 ANQGSEA come from the germline V gene. V shed 6 bases and J shed 3 bases, with 15 bases lying between them. The CDR3 region is CSVTEGTNYNEQFF. In nucleotides, the CDR3 is TGCAGCGTGACTGAGGGGACAAACTACAATGAGCAGTTCTTC.

This clonotype appeared many times. V and J are TRBV20-1 and TRBJ1-5; D uncertain. V lost 3 bases, J lost 1 base, and 7 bases lay in between. This CDR3 is built from 13 residues. Germline V gives CDR1 DFQATT, CDR2 SNEGSKA (reference sequence). The CDR3 reads CSARSQSNQPQHF. For the CDR3, the DNA is TGCAGTGCTAGGAGCCAAAGCAATCAGCCCCAGCATTTT.

V gene TRBV20-1 combines with J gene TRBJ1-4, with 10 bases lining up with TRBD1. CDR1 and CDR2 from the germline V gene are DFQATT and SNEGSKA (reference sequence). This CDR3 region has 17 residues. V lost 2 bases, J lost 4 bases, and 10 bases stayed unmatched. The CDR3 here is CSARPPPGQGDNEKLFF. CDR3 in DNA: TGCAGTGCTAGACCCCCACCAGGACAGGGGGATAATGAAAAACTGTTTTTT.

The chain recombines TRBV5-1 with TRBJ1-2, with no clear D. V was pared by 1 base and J by 7 bases, with 11 bases between. Looked up from germline, CDR1 is SGHRS and CDR2 is YFSETQ. CDR3 length equals 13 residues. The CDR3 nucleotides are TGCGCCAGCAGCTTGTCCCCCCTGGCTGGCTACACCTTC. The encoded protein is CASSLSPLAGYTF.

This clonotype was seen repeatedly, ten times or more. The CDR3: CSVQSRQGTETQYF. The CDR3 DNA sequence: TGCAGCGTCCAAAGCCGACAGGGTACTGAGACCCAGTACTTC. The chain couples TRBV29-1 to TRBJ2-5, with 7 bases aligning to TRBD1. The CDR3 sequence is 14 residues long. V trimming: 6 bases; J trimming: 5 bases; junction bases outside the gene matches: 12. CDR1 and CDR2 from the germline V gene are SQVTM and ANQGSEA.

In its sample, this clonotype was seen once. A much larger clone lies a single base off, so this may be a read error. This chain connects TRBV29-1 to TRBJ2-3, with TRBD2 as a possible D gene (6 bases). V gave up 7 bases and J gave up 2 bases, with 13 bases separating them. Germline V gene data show CDR1 as SQVTM and CDR2 as ANQGSEA. This CDR3 is built from 13 residues. The chain's CDR3 is CSAEEGITDTQYF. CDR3 bases: TGCAGCGCCGAGGAGGGTATCACAGATACGCAGTATTTT.

This clonotype was seen only once. The chain is built from TRBV12-3 or TRBV12-4 and TRBJ2-3, with D possibly TRBD1 on 5 matching bases. The CDR3 spans 13 residues. Trimming shortened V by 8 bases and J by 6 bases, and 15 bases separated the two germline ends. This CDR3 is CASDRQTGDTQYF. CDR3 DNA: TGTGCCAGCGACCGACAGACTGGGGATACGCAGTATTTT.

The genes are TRBV18 and TRBJ2-5; D may be TRBD1 (6 bases). V was shortened by 2 bases and J by 5 bases, with 21 bases between the two germline ends. Germline V gives CDR1 KGHSH, CDR2 LQKENI. This CDR3 spans 17 amino acids. As DNA, the CDR3 is TGTGCCAGCTCACCAGCCGGGACACCGATCGGTCGTGAGACCCAGTACTTC. It yields the protein CASSPAGTPIGRETQYF.

This clonotype was seen just once. The gene calls are TRBV18 and TRBJ2-7; perhaps TRBD1 as D (6 bases). Trimming cost V 3 bases and J 6 bases, with 15 bases left between them. This CDR3 spans 14 amino acids. Germline V gene lookup returns CDR1 KGHSH and CDR2 LQKENI. The CDR3, as DNA: TGTGCCAGCTCACCCTCGGACAGATTAGGCGAGCAGTACTTC. The encoded protein is CASSPSDRLGEQYF.

This clonotype was seen a few times. This rearrangement joins TRBV18 to TRBJ2-7, with 10 bases aligning to TRBD2. The CDR3 runs to 15 residues. After removal of 6 bases from V and 2 bases from J, the junction contained 7 bases not matched to a gene. Germline V gives CDR1 KGHSH, CDR2 LQKENI. The CDR3 DNA reads TGTGCCAGCTCCAACAAGCGGGGGGGGACCTACGAGCAGTACTTC. Protein product: CASSNKRGGTYEQYF.

This clonotype has ten or more counts. The V call is TRBV29-1, the J call TRBJ2-1; 11 bases are a match to TRBD2. Germline CDR1 SQVTM, CDR2 ANQGSEA. Trimming removed 7 bases from V and 3 bases from J; junction bases left unmatched: 2. This CDR3 comprises 13 residues. The CDR3 DNA reads as TGCAGCGCGACTAGCGGGATCTACAATGAGCAGTTCTTC. Residues: CSATSGIYNEQFF.

This clonotype was detected a few times. V and J are TRBV5-1 and TRBJ2-3, with D maybe TRBD2 (5 bases). This CDR3 contains 15 residues. Trimming removed 4 bases from V and 0 bases from J, with 12 bases in between. CDR1 is SGHRS and CDR2 is YFSETQ in the germline V gene. The CDR3 protein is CASSVDSTSTDTQYF. The DNA of the CDR3 is TGCGCCAGCAGCGTGGACTCGACTAGCACAGATACGCAGTATTTT.

This chain connects TRBV14 to TRBJ1-4; D not certain. CDR3 length equals 15 residues. Germline CDR1 SGHDN, CDR2 FVKESK. Trimming removed 1 base at V and 8 bases at J, with 14 bases between. Here the CDR3 reads CASSQVKTEREKLFF. The CDR3 nucleotides read TGTGCCAGCAGCCAAGTTAAAACGGAACGGGAAAAACTGTTTTTT.

Concerning this clonotype: Given a much more abundant clone one base away, this may be a read error. The V and J genes are TRBV20-1 and TRBJ2-3; perhaps TRBD2 as D (5 bases). Germline V CDR1 and CDR2: DFQATT, SNEGSKA (reference sequence). The CDR3 is made up of 13 amino acids. The DNA of the CDR3 is TGCAGTGCTACCGGGGATCAGTGGGGTACGCAGGATTTT. This translates into CSATGDQWGTQDF.

Regarding this clonotype: A much larger clone sits a single nucleotide away, making a read error possible. The CDR3 DNA sequence: TGTGCCACCAGTGGCCACCCCCTAGCGGGGGGCTCCTACAATGAGCAGTACTTC. Its translation is CATSGHPLAGGSYNEQYF. V and J are TRBV24-1 and TRBJ2-5; 11 nucleotides line up with TRBD2. The J segment lost 11 bases and the V segment lost 5 bases, leaving 21 bases of the junction unmatched. The CDR3 is 18 amino acids. From germline, CDR1 is KGHDR and CDR2 SFDVKD.

The chain has TRBV4-1 and TRBJ1-2; D is possibly TRBD1 (5 bases). V was cut by 3 bases and J by 0 bases, with 14 bases left in between. The CDR3 has 16 residues. Germline loops: CDR1 MGHRA, CDR2 YSYEKL. As DNA, the CDR3 is TGCGCCAGCAGCCATGTGGGGGACCGATCTAACTATGGCTACACCTTC. Amino acid sequence: CASSHVGDRSNYGYTF.

Of note for this clonotype: This may be a read error: a much more frequent sequence differs by one nucleotide. This rearrangement joins TRBV20-1 to TRBJ2-7; D unresolved. There are 14 residues in the CDR3. Germline V CDR1 and CDR2: DFQATT, SNEGSKA (reference sequence). The CDR3 DNA reads as TGCGGTGCTAGATCGGCAGGCAATTCCTACGAGCAGTACTTC. It encodes CGARSAGNSYEQYF.

A few counts support this clonotype. This may be a read error: a much more frequent sequence differs by one nucleotide. The chain uses TRBV7-6 and TRBJ2-1, with 11 nucleotides matching TRBD2. Germline CDR1 SGHVS, CDR2 FNYEAQ. This CDR3 has 18 amino acids. The CDR3 DNA reads TGTGTCAGCAGCTTAGCTAGTGCACTAGCGGGAGTTTATAATGAGCAGTTCTTC. Its protein product is CVSSLASALAGVYNEQFF.

The chain uses TRBV18 and TRBJ1-2; possibly TRBD1 for D (5 bases). Trimming pared 3 bases from V and 8 bases from J, leaving 10 bases between. Germline CDR1 reads KGHSH; CDR2 reads LQKENI. This CDR3 comprises 12 residues. The CDR3 DNA sequence: TGTGCCAGCTCACCCGGGACCCAGGGCTACACCTTC. It specifies CASSPGTQGYTF. The variable domain in full, with the rest retrieved from reference TRBV18 and TRBJ1-2, is NAGVMQNPRHLVRRRGQEARLRCSPMKGHSHVYWYRQLPEEGLKFMVYLQKENIIDESGMPKERFSAEFPKEGPSILRIQQVVRGDSAAYFCASSPGTQGYTFGSGTRLTVV.

As regards this clonotype: A read error may explain this, as a much larger clone is one base away. The chain employs TRBV6-1 and TRBJ2-1, with 10 bases that match TRBD1. The germline V gene has CDR1 MNHNS and CDR2 SASEGT. The length of the CDR3 is 14 residues. The junction had 7 bases not matched to a gene; V was cut back by 1 base and J by 13 bases. The CDR3 coding sequence is TGTGCCAGCAGTGAAGGTGGGACAGGGGAGACCCAGTTCTTC. It codes for CASSEGGTGETQFF.